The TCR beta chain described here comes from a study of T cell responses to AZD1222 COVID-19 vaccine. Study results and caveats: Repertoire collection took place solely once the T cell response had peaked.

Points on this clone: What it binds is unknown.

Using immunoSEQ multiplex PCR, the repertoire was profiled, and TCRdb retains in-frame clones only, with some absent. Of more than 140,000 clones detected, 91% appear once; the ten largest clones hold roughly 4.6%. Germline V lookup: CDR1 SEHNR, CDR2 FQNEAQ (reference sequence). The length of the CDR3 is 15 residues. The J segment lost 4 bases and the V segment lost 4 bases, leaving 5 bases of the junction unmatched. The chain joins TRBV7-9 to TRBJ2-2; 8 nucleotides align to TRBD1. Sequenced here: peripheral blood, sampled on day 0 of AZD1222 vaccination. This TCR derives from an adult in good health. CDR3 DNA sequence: TGTGCCAGCAGCTCCCTAGGGACAGGCACCGGGGAGCTGTTTTTT. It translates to CASSSLGTGTGELFF.